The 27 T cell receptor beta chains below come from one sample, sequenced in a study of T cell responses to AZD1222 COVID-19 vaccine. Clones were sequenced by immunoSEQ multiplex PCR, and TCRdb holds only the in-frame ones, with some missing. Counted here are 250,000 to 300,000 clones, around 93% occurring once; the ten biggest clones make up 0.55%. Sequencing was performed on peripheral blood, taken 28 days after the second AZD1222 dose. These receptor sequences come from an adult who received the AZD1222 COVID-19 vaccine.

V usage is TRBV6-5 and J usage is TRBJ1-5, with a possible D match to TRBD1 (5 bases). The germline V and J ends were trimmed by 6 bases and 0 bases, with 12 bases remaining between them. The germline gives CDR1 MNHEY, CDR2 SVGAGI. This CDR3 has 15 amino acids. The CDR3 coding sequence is TGTGCCAGCAGAAGGGACGGGTTTAGCAATCAGCCCCAGCATTTT. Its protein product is CASRRDGFSNQPQHF.

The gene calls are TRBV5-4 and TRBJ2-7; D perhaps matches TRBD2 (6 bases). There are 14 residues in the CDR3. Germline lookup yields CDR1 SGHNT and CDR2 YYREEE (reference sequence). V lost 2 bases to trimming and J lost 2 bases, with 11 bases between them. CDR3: CASSLGGAAYEQYF. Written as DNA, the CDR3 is TGTGCCAGCAGCTTAGGCGGGGCTGCCTACGAGCAGTACTTC.

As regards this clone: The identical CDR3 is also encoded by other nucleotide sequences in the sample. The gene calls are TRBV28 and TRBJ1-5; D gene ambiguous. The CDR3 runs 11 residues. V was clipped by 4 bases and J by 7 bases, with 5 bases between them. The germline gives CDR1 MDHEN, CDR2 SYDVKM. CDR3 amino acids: CASSSGQPQHF. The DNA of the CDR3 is TGTGCCAGCAGTTCCGGGCAGCCCCAGCATTTT.

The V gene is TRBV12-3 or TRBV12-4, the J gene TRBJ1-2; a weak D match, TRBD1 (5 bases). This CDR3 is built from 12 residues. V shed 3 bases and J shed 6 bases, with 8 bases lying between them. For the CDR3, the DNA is TGTGCCAGCAGTTTTAGAGGGGATGGCTACACCTTC. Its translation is CASSFRGDGYTF.

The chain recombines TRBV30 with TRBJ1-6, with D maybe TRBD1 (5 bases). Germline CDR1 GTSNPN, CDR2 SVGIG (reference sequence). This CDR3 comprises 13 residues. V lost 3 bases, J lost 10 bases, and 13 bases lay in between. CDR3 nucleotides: TGTGCCTGGAGCTGGAAGGGGCAATCACCCCTCCACTTT. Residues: CAWSWKGQSPLHF.

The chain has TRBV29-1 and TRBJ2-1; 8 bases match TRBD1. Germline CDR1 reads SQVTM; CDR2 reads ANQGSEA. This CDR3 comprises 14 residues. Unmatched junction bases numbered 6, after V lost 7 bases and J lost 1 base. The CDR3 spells CSARGQGSYNEQFF. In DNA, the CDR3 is TGCAGCGCTCGTGGACAGGGATCCTACAATGAGCAGTTCTTC.

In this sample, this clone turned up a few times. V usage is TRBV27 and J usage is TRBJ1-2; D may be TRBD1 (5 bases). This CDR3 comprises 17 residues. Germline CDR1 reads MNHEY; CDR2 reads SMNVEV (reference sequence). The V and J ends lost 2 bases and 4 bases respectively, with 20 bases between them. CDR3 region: CASSLTPAPTAAYGYTF. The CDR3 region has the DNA TGTGCCAGCAGTTTAACCCCCGCGCCGACAGCGGCCTATGGCTACACCTTC.

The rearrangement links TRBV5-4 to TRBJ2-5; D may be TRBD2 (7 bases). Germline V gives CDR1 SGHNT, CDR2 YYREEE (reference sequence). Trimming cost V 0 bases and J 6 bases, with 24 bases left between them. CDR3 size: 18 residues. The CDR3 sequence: CASSLVTGLRGGTKTQYF. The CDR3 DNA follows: TGTGCCAGCAGCTTGGTTACGGGTTTGAGGGGGGGAACGAAGACCCAGTACTTC.

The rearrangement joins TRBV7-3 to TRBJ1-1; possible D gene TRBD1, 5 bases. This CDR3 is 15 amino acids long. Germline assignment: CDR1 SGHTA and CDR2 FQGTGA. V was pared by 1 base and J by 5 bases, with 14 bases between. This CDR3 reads CASSLRGIPGTEAFF. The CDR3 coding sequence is TGTGCCAGCAGCTTAAGGGGGATCCCGGGGACTGAAGCTTTCTTT.

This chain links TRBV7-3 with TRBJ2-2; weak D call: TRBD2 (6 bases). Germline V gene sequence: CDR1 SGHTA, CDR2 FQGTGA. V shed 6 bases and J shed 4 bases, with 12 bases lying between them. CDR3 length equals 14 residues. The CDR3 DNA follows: TGTGCCAGCAGGATGGGGGGTGTCACCGGGGAGCTGTTTTTT. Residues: CASRMGGVTGELFF.

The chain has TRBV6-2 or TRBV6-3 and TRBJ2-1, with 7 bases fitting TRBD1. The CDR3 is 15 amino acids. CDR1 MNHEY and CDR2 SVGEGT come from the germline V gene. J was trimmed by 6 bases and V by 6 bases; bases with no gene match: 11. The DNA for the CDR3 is TGTGCCAGCAGCCCGACAGGGAAAATCATCAATGAGCAGTTCTTC. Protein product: CASSPTGKIINEQFF.

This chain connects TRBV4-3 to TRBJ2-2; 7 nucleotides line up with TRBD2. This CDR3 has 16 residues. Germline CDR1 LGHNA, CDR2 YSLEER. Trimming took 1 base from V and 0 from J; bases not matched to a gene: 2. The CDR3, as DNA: TGCGCCAGCAGCCAAGTTCTAGCGGCGAACACCGGGGAGCTGTTTTTT. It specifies CASSQVLAANTGELFF.

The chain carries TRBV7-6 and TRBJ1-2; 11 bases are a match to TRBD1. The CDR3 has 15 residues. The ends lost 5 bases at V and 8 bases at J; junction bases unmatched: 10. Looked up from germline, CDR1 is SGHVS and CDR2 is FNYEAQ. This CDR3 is CASSPSPGQGEGYTF. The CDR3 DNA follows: TGTGCCAGCAGCCCGTCTCCGGGACAGGGGGAGGGCTACACCTTC.

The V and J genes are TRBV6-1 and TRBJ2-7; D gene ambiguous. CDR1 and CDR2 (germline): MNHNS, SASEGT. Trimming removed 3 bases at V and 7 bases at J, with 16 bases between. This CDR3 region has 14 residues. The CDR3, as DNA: TGTGCCAGCAGTGATAGGTTAGGGTCACGGGAGCAGTACTTC. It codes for CASSDRLGSREQYF.

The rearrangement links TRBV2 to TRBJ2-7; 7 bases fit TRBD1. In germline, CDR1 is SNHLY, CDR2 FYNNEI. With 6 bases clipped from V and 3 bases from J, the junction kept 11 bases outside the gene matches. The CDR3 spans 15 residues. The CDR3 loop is CASSSTGTEIYEQYF. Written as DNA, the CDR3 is TGTGCCAGCAGCAGTACCGGGACAGAAATCTACGAGCAGTACTTC.

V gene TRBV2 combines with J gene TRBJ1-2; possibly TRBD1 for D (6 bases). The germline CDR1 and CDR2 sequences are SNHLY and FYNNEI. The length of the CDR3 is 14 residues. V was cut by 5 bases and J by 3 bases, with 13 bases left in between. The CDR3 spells CASSRVSGDYGYTF. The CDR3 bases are TGTGCCAGCAGTCGGGTGTCAGGGGACTATGGCTACACCTTC.

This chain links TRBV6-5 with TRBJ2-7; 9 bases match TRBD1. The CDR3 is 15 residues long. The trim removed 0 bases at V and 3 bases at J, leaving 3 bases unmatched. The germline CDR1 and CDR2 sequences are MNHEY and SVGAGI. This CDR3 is CASSYSGTGNYEQYF. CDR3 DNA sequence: TGTGCCAGCAGTTACTCAGGGACAGGGAACTACGAGCAGTACTTC.

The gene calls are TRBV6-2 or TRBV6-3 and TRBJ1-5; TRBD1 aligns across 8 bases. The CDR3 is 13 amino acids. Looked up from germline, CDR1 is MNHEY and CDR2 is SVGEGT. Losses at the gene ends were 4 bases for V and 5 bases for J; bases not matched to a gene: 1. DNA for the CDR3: TGTGCCAGCAGTTCAGGGGGCGATCAGCCCCAGCATTTT. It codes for CASSSGGDQPQHF.

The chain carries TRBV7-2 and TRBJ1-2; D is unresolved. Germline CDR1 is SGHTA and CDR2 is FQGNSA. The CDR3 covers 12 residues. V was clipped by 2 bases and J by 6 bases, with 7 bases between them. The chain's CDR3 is CASSLQANGYTF. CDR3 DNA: TGTGCCAGCAGCTTACAGGCAAATGGCTACACCTTC.

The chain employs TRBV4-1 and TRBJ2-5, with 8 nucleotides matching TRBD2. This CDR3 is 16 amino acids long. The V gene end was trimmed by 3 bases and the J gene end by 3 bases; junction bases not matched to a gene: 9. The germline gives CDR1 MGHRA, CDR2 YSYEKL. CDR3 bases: TGCGCCAGCAGCCATCTGGGACTAGGCCCCAAAGAGACCCAGTACTTC. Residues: CASSHLGLGPKETQYF.

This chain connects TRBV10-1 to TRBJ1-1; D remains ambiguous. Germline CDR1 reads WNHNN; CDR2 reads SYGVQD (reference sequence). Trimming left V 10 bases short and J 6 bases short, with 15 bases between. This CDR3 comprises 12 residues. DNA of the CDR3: TGCGCCACCATGACGGGCTATGCTGAAGCTTTCTTT. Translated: CATMTGYAEAFF.

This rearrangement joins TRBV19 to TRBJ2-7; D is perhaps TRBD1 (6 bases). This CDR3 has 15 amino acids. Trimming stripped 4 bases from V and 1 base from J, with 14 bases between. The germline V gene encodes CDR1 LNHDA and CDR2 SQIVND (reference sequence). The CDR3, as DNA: TGTGCCAGTAGTAACCCGGGACAACGGTCCTACGAGCAGTACTTC. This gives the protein CASSNPGQRSYEQYF.

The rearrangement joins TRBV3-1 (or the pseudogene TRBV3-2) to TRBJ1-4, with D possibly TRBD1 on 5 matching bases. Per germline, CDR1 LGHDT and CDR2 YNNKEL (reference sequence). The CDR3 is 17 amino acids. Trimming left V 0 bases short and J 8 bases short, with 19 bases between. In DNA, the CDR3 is TGTGCCAGCAGCCAAGATCGGGGCCCTCCCAAGGGGGAAAAACTGTTTTTT. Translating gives CASSQDRGPPKGEKLFF.

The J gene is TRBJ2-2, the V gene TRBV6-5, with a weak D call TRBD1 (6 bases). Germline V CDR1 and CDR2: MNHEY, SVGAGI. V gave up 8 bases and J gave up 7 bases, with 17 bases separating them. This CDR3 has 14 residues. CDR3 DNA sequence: TGTGCCAGCGGGGGTGACAGGAAGGGCGGGGAGCTGTTTTTT. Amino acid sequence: CASGGDRKGGELFF.

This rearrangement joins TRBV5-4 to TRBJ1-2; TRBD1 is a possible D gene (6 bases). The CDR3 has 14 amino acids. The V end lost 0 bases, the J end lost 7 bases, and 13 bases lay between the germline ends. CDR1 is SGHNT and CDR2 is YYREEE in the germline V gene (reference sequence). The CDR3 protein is CASSLVAGDGGYTF. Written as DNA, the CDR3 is TGTGCCAGCAGCTTGGTGGCAGGGGACGGTGGCTACACCTTC. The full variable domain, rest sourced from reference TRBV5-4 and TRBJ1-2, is ETGVTQSPTHLIKTRGQQVTLRCSSQSGHNTVSWYQQALGQGPQFIFQYYREEENGRGNFPPRFSGLQFPNYSSELNVNALELDDSALYLCASSLVAGDGGYTFGSGTRLTVV.

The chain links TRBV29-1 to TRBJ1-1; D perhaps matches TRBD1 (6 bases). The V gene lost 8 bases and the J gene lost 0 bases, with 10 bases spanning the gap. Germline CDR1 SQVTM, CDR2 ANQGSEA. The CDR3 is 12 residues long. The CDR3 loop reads CSSGQLNTEAFF. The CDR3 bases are TGCAGCTCCGGACAGTTGAACACTGAAGCTTTCTTT.

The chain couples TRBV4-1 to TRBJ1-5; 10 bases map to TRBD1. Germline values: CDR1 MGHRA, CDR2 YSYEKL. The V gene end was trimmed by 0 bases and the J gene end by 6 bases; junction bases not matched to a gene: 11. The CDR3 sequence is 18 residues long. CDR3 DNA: TGCGCCAGCAGCCAAGACCGGGACAGGGGTGGCAGGGTTCAGCCCCAGCATTTT. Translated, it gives CASSQDRDRGGRVQPQHF.